The rows below give T cell receptor beta chains drawn from one sample of a study of blood T cell repertoires in COVID-19. Clones were read by immunoSEQ multiplex PCR, and TCRdb kept only the in-frame ones, dropping some. The data contain a few hundred thousand clones, about nine tenths of them seen just once; the ten biggest clones take up about 0.6%. The sample comprised PBMCs or T cells enriched from blood (not recorded which). Receptors originate from a young man who had recovered from COVID-19. The CDR3 runs from the conserved cysteine through the conserved F or W. The D gene is left open where the match is weak. Not every row has a clone size; where given, it reads once, few, many or a size class.

v_call	clone_size	j_call	d_call	cdr3_aa	cdr3_nt
TRBV9	NA	TRBJ1-1	NA	CASSVGHGHTEAFF	TGTGCCAGCAGCGTGGGACATGGCCACACTGAAGCTTTCTTT
TRBV5-1	NA	TRBJ1-1	NA	CASSRPGTGDTEAFF	TGCGCCAGCAGCAGACCAGGGACGGGGGACACTGAAGCTTTCTTT
TRBV19	NA	TRBJ1-2	NA	CASSFRESGYTF	TGTGCCAGTAGTTTTCGGGAAAGTGGCTACACCTTC
TRBV29-1	NA	TRBJ2-1	TRBD1	CSVAKLDRGYNEQFF	TGCAGCGTTGCGAAATTGGACAGGGGCTACAATGAGCAGTTCTTC
TRBV6-5	NA	TRBJ1-1	TRBD1	CASRQGAREAFF	TGTGCCAGCAGGCAGGGGGCGAGGGAAGCTTTCTTT
TRBV19	NA	TRBJ1-5	NA	CASSIETGHNQPQHF	TGTGCCAGTAGTATAGAAACAGGTCACAATCAGCCCCAGCATTTT
TRBV11-2	NA	TRBJ1-4	NA	CASSLEAGRREKLFF	TGTGCCAGCAGCTTAGAGGCAGGGCGGCGGGAAAAACTGTTTTTT
TRBV27	NA	TRBJ2-2	TRBD2	CASSPGLTNTGELFF	TGTGCCAGCAGCCCGGGACTAACTAACACCGGGGAGCTGTTTTTT
TRBV13	NA	TRBJ1-6	TRBD1	CASSFRGDSPLHF	TGTGCCAGCAGCTTCAGGGGGGATTCACCCCTCCACTTT
TRBV6-2/TRBV6-3	NA	TRBJ2-3	NA	CASSYGPSTSTDTQYF	TGTGCCAGCAGTTACGGTCCCTCTACTAGCACAGATACGCAGTATTTT
TRBV30	NA	TRBJ2-7	NA	CAWSDSPYEQYF	TGTGCCTGGAGTGACAGCCCCTACGAGCAGTACTTC
TRBV11-3	NA	TRBJ2-7	NA	CASSLGGNREQYF	TGTGCCAGCAGCTTAGGAGGTAACCGGGAGCAGTACTTC
TRBV7-3	NA	TRBJ2-1	NA	CASSLRGRRHYNEQFF	TGTGCCAGCAGCTTAAGGGGGCGGAGACACTACAATGAGCAGTTCTTC
TRBV5-1	NA	TRBJ1-6	NA	CASSLEGPESFPLHF	TGCGCCAGCAGCTTGGAGGGGCCGGAGTCTTTCCCCCTCCACTTT
TRBV4-1	NA	TRBJ2-4	NA	CASSHGWGRRENIQYF	TGCGCCAGCAGCCATGGTTGGGGGCGCAGGGAGAACATTCAGTACTTC
TRBV7-3	few	TRBJ2-2	NA	CASRESNTGELFF	TGTGCCAGCCGTGAGTCGAACACCGGGGAGCTGTTTTTT
TRBV11-2	NA	TRBJ1-2	TRBD1	CASSPAFTGGVWGGGYTF	TGTGCCAGCAGCCCAGCCTTCACAGGGGGCGTTTGGGGTGGTGGCTACACCTTC
TRBV27	NA	TRBJ1-5	NA	CASAATDSERWTVYQPQHF	TGTGCCAGCGCAGCGACGGACAGTGAGCGCTGGACCGTATATCAGCCCCAGCATTTT
TRBV18	NA	TRBJ1-3	NA	CASSPAGINTIYF	TGTGCCAGCTCACCGGCAGGGATTAACACCATATATTTT
TRBV19	NA	TRBJ1-5	TRBD1	CASSRCNKTGGACNQPQHF	TGTGCCAGTAGTCGGTGCAACAAAACAGGGGGCGCGTGCAATCAGCCCCAGCATTTT
TRBV19	NA	TRBJ2-2	TRBD1	CASSWGQGSGELFF	TGTGCCAGTAGTTGGGGACAGGGTAGCGGGGAGCTGTTTTTT
TRBV5-5	NA	TRBJ1-6	NA	CASSLEVFDSSPLHF	TGTGCCAGCAGCTTGGAAGTGTTTGATAGTTCACCCCTCCACTTT
TRBV21-1	NA	TRBJ2-7	NA	CASSKGGTPVGEQYF	TGTGCCAGCAGCAAAGGCGGGACCCCTGTGGGCGAGCAGTACTTC
TRBV11-3	NA	TRBJ2-3	NA	CASSSSPGYTDTQYF	TGTGCCAGCAGCTCTAGCCCGGGCTACACAGATACGCAGTATTTT
TRBV4-1	NA	TRBJ1-1	NA	CASSQVGTLNTEAFF	TGCGCCAGCAGCCAGGTAGGGACTCTTAACACTGAAGCTTTCTTT